The 22 T cell receptor beta chains presented below share a single source sample, sequenced in a study of shared clonotypes between healthy human individuals. CD8 cells classed as naive were CD45RO-negative and positively selected for CCR7, excluding terminally differentiated effector memory CD45RA+ cells. Sequencing used immunoSEQ multiplex PCR; TCRdb keeps in-frame clones, though not all of them. The profile shows hundreds of thousands of clones, approximately 96% of them singletons. Sequencing was carried out using naive CD8+ T cells sorted from blood. The receptors were sampled from a woman aged 25 to 39 in good health.

This chain joins TRBV10-2 and TRBJ2-3; 12 bases are a match to TRBD2. This CDR3 has 16 residues. V shed 6 bases and J 6 bases; nucleotides not matched to a gene: 10. The germline gives CDR1 WSHSY, CDR2 SAAADI. CDR3 DNA: TGCGCCAGCAGACTGACTAGCGGGAGAACGGGGGATACGCAGTATTTT. The encoded protein is CASRLTSGRTGDTQYF.

This clone was seen a handful of times. The chain links TRBV6-1 to TRBJ2-2, with 9 bases aligning to TRBD1. The CDR3 totals 13 residues. Germline V gene data show CDR1 as MNHNS and CDR2 as SASEGT. The V segment lost 8 bases and the J segment 5 bases; nucleotides outside the gene matches: 3. The CDR3 is CASFGQGTGELFF. CDR3 nucleotide sequence: TGTGCCAGCTTCGGACAGGGGACCGGGGAGCTGTTTTTT.

The CDR3 bases are TGTGCCAGCAGCCTCGGAAGTTGGGGGACCCAGTACTTC. It translates to CASSLGSWGTQYF. V gene TRBV5-8 combines with J gene TRBJ2-5; no reliable D call. V shed 4 bases and J shed 7 bases, with 14 bases lying between them. The CDR3 runs 13 residues. CDR1 SGHTS and CDR2 YDEGEE come from the germline V gene.

The chain employs TRBV15 and TRBJ2-2; D unclear. CDR3 length: 14 amino acids. V shed 0 bases and J shed 1 base, with 3 bases lying between them. Germline values: CDR1 LNHNV, CDR2 YYDKDF (reference sequence). The CDR3, as DNA: TGTGCCACCAGCAGAGAGGAGAACACCGGGGAGCTGTTTTTT. Its translation is CATSREENTGELFF.

This chain joins TRBV28 and TRBJ2-1, with a possible D match to TRBD2 (5 bases). The V gene lost 0 bases and the J gene lost 6 bases, with 6 bases spanning the gap. Germline V gene sequence: CDR1 MDHEN, CDR2 SYDVKM. CDR3 length: 13 residues. CDR3 DNA sequence: TGTGCCAGCAGTTTATGGAGCGGCAATGAGCAGTTCTTC. Residues: CASSLWSGNEQFF.

Only one count was recorded for this clone. V usage is TRBV2 and J usage is TRBJ2-1; TRBD2 matches 8 bases. CDR1 SNHLY and CDR2 FYNNEI come from the germline V gene. CDR3 size: 15 residues. V lost 7 bases, J lost 6 bases, and 11 bases stayed unmatched. The CDR3 reads CASIIQRESGNEQFF. The CDR3 region has the DNA TGTGCCAGCATTATACAGCGGGAGTCCGGCAATGAGCAGTTCTTC.

CDR3 sequence (DNA): TGTGCCAGCAGCTTAGATGAGGCCTACGAGCAGTACTTC. Encoded protein: CASSLDEAYEQYF. This sequence joins TRBV7-9 and TRBJ2-7; no clear D gene. The germline V gene encodes CDR1 SEHNR and CDR2 FQNEAQ (reference sequence). Trimming took 1 base from V and 2 from J, leaving 6 bases between them. The CDR3 contains 13 residues.

The gene calls are TRBV27 and TRBJ1-3, with no clear D. CDR3 length equals 14 residues. With 6 bases removed from V and 1 base from J, the gap between germline ends came to 10 bases. Germline V lookup: CDR1 MNHEY, CDR2 SMNVEV (reference sequence). The CDR3 loop is CASRAGISGNTIYF. The DNA of the CDR3 is TGTGCCAGCAGGGCGGGGATTTCTGGAAACACCATATATTTT.

V is TRBV5-6 and J is TRBJ2-1, with unresolved D. The CDR3 loop spans 14 amino acids. V dropped 0 bases and J dropped 0 bases, with 4 bases sitting between them. The germline gives CDR1 SGHDT, CDR2 YYEEEE. CDR3 sequence reads: CASSLEGSYNEQFF. The CDR3 nucleotides are TGTGCCAGCAGCTTGGAAGGCTCCTACAATGAGCAGTTCTTC.

This chain uses TRBV27 with TRBJ2-2, with D perhaps matching TRBD1 (6 bases). CDR1 is MNHEY and CDR2 is SMNVEV in the germline V gene (reference sequence). Trimming stripped 8 bases from V and 5 bases from J, with 15 bases between. The CDR3 consists of 14 residues. CDR3 amino acids: CASHNMGATGELFF. The CDR3 nucleotides read TGTGCCAGCCACAATATGGGGGCAACCGGGGAGCTGTTTTTT.

This chain links TRBV28 with TRBJ2-3; 8 nucleotides line up with TRBD2. CDR1 and CDR2 (germline): MDHEN, SYDVKM. V gave up 4 bases and J gave up 6 bases; unmatched junction bases: 12. CDR3 size: 16 residues. In nucleotides, the CDR3 is TGTGCCAGCAGTTCCCCTCGGGAGGGCACAGTGGATACGCAGTATTTT. Amino acid sequence: CASSSPREGTVDTQYF.

This rearrangement joins TRBV7-7 to TRBJ2-1; 10 bases are a match to TRBD2. Germline trimming cut 5 bases from V and 1 base from J; bases unmatched to any gene: 2. Germline loops: CDR1 SSHAT, CDR2 FNYEAQ (reference sequence). The length of the CDR3 is 15 residues. The CDR3 sequence: CASSASGSSYNEQFF. CDR3 DNA sequence: TGTGCCAGCAGCGCTAGCGGGAGTTCCTACAATGAGCAGTTCTTC.

The genes are TRBV5-4 and TRBJ2-1; D gene uncertain. CDR3 length equals 12 residues. V lost 1 base and J 7 bases, leaving 6 bases between the germline ends. CDR1 and CDR2 from the germline V gene are SGHNT and YYREEE (reference sequence). The CDR3 bases are TGTGCCAGCAGCTTGACGGAAAATGAGCAGTTCTTC. Translation gives CASSLTENEQFF.

CDR3 protein: CASSLFASGSYEQYF. In nucleotides, the CDR3 is TGTGCCAGCAGTTTATTTGCTAGCGGATCCTACGAGCAGTACTTC. The chain has TRBV28 and TRBJ2-7; 7 nucleotides match TRBD2. The junction had 4 bases not matched to a gene; V was cut back by 1 base and J by 1 base. The CDR3 loop spans 15 amino acids. Looked up from germline, CDR1 is MDHEN and CDR2 is SYDVKM.

The rearrangement links TRBV7-2 to TRBJ2-7, with 10 bases matching TRBD2. V lost 2 bases and J lost 6; bases outside the gene matches: 7. This CDR3 has 15 amino acids. CDR1 is SGHTA, CDR2 FQGNSA, per germline. This CDR3 reads CASSLSILAGSEQYF. DNA of the CDR3: TGTGCCAGCAGCTTATCCATACTAGCGGGAAGCGAGCAGTACTTC. Based on the CDR3 plus reference TRBV7-2 and TRBJ2-7, the full variable domain is GAGVSQSPSNKVTEKGKDVELRCDPISGHTALYWYRQSLGQGLEFLIYFQGNSAPDKSGLPSDRFSAERTGGSVSTLTIQRTQQEDSAVYLCASSLSILAGSEQYFGPGTRLTVT.

V gene TRBV30 combines with J gene TRBJ2-3, with TRBD1 matching over 8 bases. Germline CDR1 and CDR2: GTSNPN and SVGIG (reference sequence). Germline trimming cut 2 bases from V and 3 bases from J; bases unmatched to any gene: 7. There are 15 residues in the CDR3. Here the CDR3 reads CAWSLTGAYTDTQYF. CDR3 in DNA: TGTGCCTGGAGTCTGACAGGGGCTTATACAGATACGCAGTATTTT. The whole variable domain, filled in from reference TRBV30 and TRBJ2-3, reads SQTIHQWPATLVQPVGSPLSLECTVEGTSNPNLYWYRQAAGRGLQLLFYSVGIGQISSEVPQNLSASRPQDRQFILSSKKLLLSDSGFYLCAWSLTGAYTDTQYFGPGTRLTVL.

The gene calls are TRBV4-1 and TRBJ1-1; maybe TRBD1 (6 bases). The CDR3 covers 13 residues. In germline, CDR1 is MGHRA, CDR2 YSYEKL. Trimming took 4 bases from V and 1 from J, leaving 7 bases between them. CDR3 amino acids: CASSRQANTEAFF. CDR3 bases: TGCGCCAGCAGCCGACAGGCGAACACTGAAGCTTTCTTT.

V and J are TRBV27 and TRBJ2-6; D is ambiguous. V was clipped by 3 bases and J by 0 bases, with 12 bases between them. Germline values: CDR1 MNHEY, CDR2 SMNVEV (reference sequence). The CDR3 consists of 17 residues. This chain's CDR3 is CASSFGLPASGANVLTF. In nucleotides, the CDR3 is TGTGCCAGCAGTTTTGGGTTGCCCGCCTCTGGGGCCAACGTCCTGACTTTC.

V and J are TRBV7-9 and TRBJ2-3; 13 bases fit TRBD2. This CDR3 is built from 16 residues. Germline V gives CDR1 SEHNR, CDR2 FQNEAQ (reference sequence). V lost 5 bases and J lost 6; bases outside the gene matches: 8. CDR3 DNA sequence: TGTGCCAGCAGCCTTAGGACTAGCGGGAGTGAGGATACGCAGTATTTT. Protein sequence: CASSLRTSGSEDTQYF.

This chain links TRBV5-6 with TRBJ2-1; no clear D. From germline, CDR1 is SGHDT and CDR2 YYEEEE. Deletions cut 1 base from V and 1 base from J, with 6 bases between. This CDR3 region has 14 residues. CDR3 protein: CASSLMRSYNEQFF. The CDR3 nucleotides read TGTGCCAGCAGCTTGATGCGGTCCTACAATGAGCAGTTCTTC.

This chain uses TRBV7-9 with TRBJ2-7; perhaps TRBD2 as D (5 bases). Germline assignment: CDR1 SEHNR and CDR2 FQNEAQ (reference sequence). Trimming left V 0 bases short and J 0 bases short, with 12 bases between. The CDR3 length is 16 residues. Here the CDR3 reads CASSLAAEGSSYEQYF. CDR3 sequence (DNA): TGTGCCAGCAGCTTAGCTGCAGAGGGAAGCTCCTACGAGCAGTACTTC.

The V call is TRBV4-1, the J call TRBJ2-1; TRBD2 matches at 12 bases. The CDR3 length is 17 residues. The junction had 7 bases not matched to a gene; V was cut back by 2 bases and J by 5 bases. Germline V gives CDR1 MGHRA, CDR2 YSYEKL. CDR3 residues: CASSQRTSGAFNNEQFF. The CDR3 DNA reads TGCGCCAGCAGCCAAAGGACTAGCGGGGCCTTTAACAATGAGCAGTTCTTC.